This TCR beta chain was captured in a study of vaccination effects on CD4 cells after COVID-19. The culture ran for about eleven days before CD4+ T cells were isolated. Vaccinees lacked prior SARS-CoV-2 infection and tested negative for nucleocapsid antibodies. Days 3 and 7 were when half the medium was replaced with IL-2 medium. Comment on this clone: Its antigen remains unidentified.

V dropped 0 bases and J dropped 4 bases, with 9 bases sitting between them. Germline V gene sequence: CDR1 GTSNPN, CDR2 SVGIG (reference sequence). CDR3 size: 13 residues. TCRdb keeps only in-frame clones here, not all; method: immunoSEQ multiplex PCR. Of tens of thousands of clones detected, approximately 70% appear once; the ten largest clones hold 4.5% to 7%. The chain links TRBV30 to TRBJ1-2; D not resolved. Source: CD4+ T cells from PBMCs cultured without peptide, taken before COVID-19 vaccination. The origin of this receptor is a human donor who received a COVID-19 vaccine. The CDR3 region has the DNA TGTGCCTGGAGTGTCTTTAGTGTCTATGGCTACACCTTC. It is translated as CAWSVFSVYGYTF.